These 12 T cell receptor beta chains share one sample of origin, sequenced in a study of tissue T cells after allogeneic stem cell transplantation (dated by TCRdb to the early 2020s). Libraries were prepared through the immunoSEQ multiplex PCR assay. This is the immuneACCESS table as TCRdb keeps it, with only in-frame sequences that have V and J called. A part of the clones is gone; compared with another copy, unresolved V genes explain less than half, and the rest is unexplained. The sample data list about 48,000 clones, and around 70% of these were observed just once. Approximately 0.7% of the sample is held by the ten biggest clonotypes. Sequencing was performed on sorted cells pooled from one or two spleens. The receptors were sampled from a pool of C57BL/6 mice in good health.

Points on this clone: Genes and germline are mouse. Coverage ceases 1 residue before the CDR3 finishes, and the germline J gene fills in the end. The chain has TRBV4 and TRBJ2-1; TRBD2 agrees at 12 bases. The CDR3 length is 14 residues. From germline, CDR1 is LGHDT and CDR2 YNNKQL (reference sequence). V lost 5 bases, J lost 6 bases, and 2 bases stayed unmatched. The sequenced CDR3 bases are TGTGCCAGCAGCCGACTGGGGGGGCCTGCTGAGCAGTTC. It specifies CASSRLGGPAEQF. The full CDR3 protein is CASSRLGGPAEQFF.

Concerning this clone itself: Gene names and germline refer to mouse. The read terminates 1 residue before the CDR3 end, so the remaining end is supplied by the germline J gene. The chain uses TRBV24 and TRBJ2-1; 8 bases are a match to TRBD1. Germline V gene lookup returns CDR1 KGHTA and CDR2 FRNEEI. After removal of 1 base from V and 7 bases from J, the junction contained 3 bases not matched to a gene. This CDR3 contains 14 residues. Partial CDR3 DNA: TGTGCCAGCAGTCTGTGGGGACAGGAGGCTGAGCAGTTC. This codes for CASSLWGQEAEQF. The complete CDR3 sequence is CASSLWGQEAEQFF.

A remark on this clone: Genes and germline come from the mouse. The CDR3 end falls 1 residue outside the read, so it is completed with the germline J gene. V gene TRBV19 combines with J gene TRBJ1-5; 9 nucleotides agree with TRBD1. From germline, CDR1 is FNHDT and CDR2 SITEND (reference sequence). CDR3 length: 16 amino acids. The V segment lost 3 bases and the J segment 0 bases; nucleotides outside the gene matches: 4. This CDR3 is CASSRDREDNNQAPLF. The sequenced part of the CDR3 DNA is TGTGCCAGCAGTAGGGACAGGGAAGATAACAACCAGGCTCCGCTT.

A remark on this clone: Genes and germline are mouse. Sequencing ends 1 residue short of the CDR3 end; the germline J gene provides the rest. This rearrangement joins TRBV20 to TRBJ1-4; unclear D gene. V lost 0 bases to trimming and J lost 7 bases, with 9 bases between them. The germline gives CDR1 GFQATS, CDR2 STVNSAI. The CDR3 totals 13 residues. The sequenced part of the CDR3 DNA is TGTGGTGCTAGGGATATCGGGAGCGAAAGATTATTT. Translation: CGARDIGSERLF. The entire CDR3 reads CGARDIGSERLFF.

In regard to this clone: Mouse names are used for the genes. The CDR3 end is not reached by the read, which stops 1 residue before it; the germline J gene fills it in. The chain recombines TRBV1 with TRBJ1-3; no clear D. The germline V and J ends were trimmed by 3 bases and 0 bases, with 9 bases remaining between them. Germline assignment: CDR1 NSQYPW and CDR2 LRSPGD (reference sequence). The CDR3 runs to 15 residues. The sequenced CDR3 bases are TGCACCTGCAGTGCCAGGCATTATTCTGGAAATACGCTCTAT. Translation: CTCSARHYSGNTLY. The complete CDR3 sequence is CTCSARHYSGNTLYF.

With respect to this clone: The genes and germline here are from mouse. The DNA ends 1 residue before the CDR3 does, and the rest of the CDR3 is filled in from the germline J gene. J is TRBJ1-1 and V is TRBV19; D is perhaps TRBD1 (6 bases). The CDR3 extends over 15 amino acids. Trimming left V 0 bases short and J 1 base short, with 10 bases between. CDR1 is FNHDT and CDR2 is SITEND in the germline V gene (reference sequence). The CDR3 here is CASSIEGTLNTEVFF. The covered CDR3 bases are TGTGCCAGCAGTATAGAAGGGACATTAAACACAGAAGTCTTC.

Worth noting for this clone: Gene names and germline match the mouse. The observed sequence ends 1 residue before the CDR3 terminus, with the missing tail filled in from the germline J gene. J is TRBJ1-1 and V is TRBV13-2; D is uncertain. The CDR3 has 12 residues. Trimming pared 3 bases from V and 3 bases from J, leaving 6 bases between. Germline lookup yields CDR1 NNHNN and CDR2 SYGAGS (reference sequence). The CDR3 bases that were read are TGTGCCAGCGGTGGGGCAGACACAGAAGTCTTC. As protein: CASGGADTEVF. The CDR3, in full, reads CASGGADTEVFF.

As regards this clone: Germline and genes here are mouse. The read comes to an end 1 residue before the CDR3 does, leaving the germline J gene to fill in the end. The chain employs TRBV5 and TRBJ1-4, with TRBD1 as a possible D gene (5 bases). The germline V gene encodes CDR1 LGHNA and CDR2 YNLKQL (reference sequence). The CDR3 loop spans 15 amino acids. The germline V and J ends were trimmed by 5 bases and 3 bases, with 13 bases remaining between them. CDR3 sequence reads: CASSSSGAANERLFF. The sequenced CDR3 bases are TGTGCCAGCAGCTCGAGCGGGGCGGCCAACGAAAGATTATTT.

This clone appeared a few times. Genes here carry mouse names. Sequencing ends 1 residue short of the CDR3 end; the germline J gene provides the rest. This sequence joins TRBV16 and TRBJ2-7, with 7 bases matching TRBD2. From germline, CDR1 is SGHSA and CDR2 FRNQAP. J gave up 7 bases and V 0 bases, and 9 bases lay outside the gene matches. CDR3 length: 15 residues. The CDR3 bases that were read are TGTGCAAGCAGCTTAGATGGGGTGGGGGGAGGAGAACAGTAC. As protein: CASSLDGVGGGEQY. The full CDR3 sequence reads CASSLDGVGGGEQYF.

This clone has more than one count but fewer than ten. Genes and germline come from the mouse. The missing CDR3 end, 1 residue past where the read stops, is filled in from the germline J gene. This chain uses TRBV4 with TRBJ2-7, with a weak D call TRBD2 (5 bases). Trimming took off 5 bases at V and 4 bases at J, with 9 bases between the two ends. CDR3 size: 12 residues. From germline, CDR1 is LGHDT and CDR2 YNNKQL (reference sequence). CDR3 region: CASSRTLYEQYF. The DNA read from the CDR3 is TGTGCCAGCAGCAGGACTCTTTATGAACAGTAC.

Turning to this clone: Gene names and germline match the mouse. Read sequence stops 1 residue before the CDR3 end, and the germline J gene provides the missing end. The chain is built from TRBV31 and TRBJ2-2, with TRBD2 identical over 12 bases. V was clipped by 1 base and J by 4 bases; unmatched bases: 4. Germline-derived CDR1 and CDR2 are GKSSPN and SITVG. The length of the CDR3 is 16 residues. The sequenced part of the CDR3 DNA is TGTGCCTGGAGTCCGGGACTGGGGGGCCTCACCGGGCAGCTCTAC. This encodes CAWSPGLGGLTGQLY. The full CDR3 reads CAWSPGLGGLTGQLYF. Filled out from reference TRBV31 and TRBJ2-2, the complete variable domain reads AQTIHQWPVAEIKAVGSPLSLGCTIKGKSSPNLYWYWQATGGTLQQLFYSITVGQVESVVQLNLSASRPKDDQFILSTEKLLLSHSGFYLCAWSPGLGGLTGQLYFGEGSKLTVL.

About this clone itself: The genes are named according to mouse. Read data end 1 residue before the CDR3 end; the end is taken from the germline J gene. This chain joins TRBV12-1 and TRBJ1-3; 7 bases align to TRBD1. This CDR3 is built from 16 residues. Germline-derived CDR1 and CDR2 are SGHSN and HYEKVE. J lost 0 bases, V lost 0 bases, and 4 bases had no gene match. The sequenced CDR3 bases are TGTGCCAGCTCTCTCGAGACAGGGAATTCTGGAAATACGCTCTAT. Translation: CASSLETGNSGNTLY. The entire CDR3 protein reads CASSLETGNSGNTLYF.